The 25 T cell receptor beta chains in this list originate from one sample, sequenced in a study of shared clonotypes between healthy human individuals (dated by TCRdb to about 2020). The library came from the immunoSEQ multiplex PCR assay. TCRdb stores this immuneACCESS table with in-frame sequences only. Part of the clones is absent; in the studies checked, under half of the shortfall reflects unresolved V genes, and no reason is known for the rest. The table for this sample lists more than 2 million clones; roughly 93% of them were counted only once. The top ten clones comprise 1.5% to 2% of the sample. CD8 naive samples consisted of CD45RO-negative cells that were positively selected for CCR7, yielding a CD45RA+CCR7+ population without TemRA cells. The material sequenced was naive CD8+ T cells from PBMCs. Taken with the paper, the label for cell subset or site translates to: CD45RA+CCR7+. All receptors derive from a man between 18 and 35 years old in good health. Some clones in this sample may be carry-over from other donors' samples.

On this clone itself: In the same sample, other DNA sequences code for this CDR3. The chain is built from TRBV7-9 and TRBJ2-4, with 8 bases that match TRBD1. The V gene's germline CDR1 is SEHNR and CDR2 FQNEAQ (reference sequence). V trimming: 1 base; J trimming: 7 bases; junction bases outside the gene matches: 3. The CDR3 consists of 14 residues. The CDR3 nucleotides are TGTGCCAGCAGCTTAGGCACAGGGGGGAACATTCAGTACTTC. Amino acids: CASSLGTGGNIQYF.

This clone was observed once. The chain uses TRBV10-2 and TRBJ1-3, with D maybe TRBD1 (6 bases). V lost 6 bases to trimming and J lost 0 bases, with 9 bases between them. CDR3 length: 14 residues. The germline V gene has CDR1 WSHSY and CDR2 SAAADI. CDR3 sequence: CASSIRGSGNTIYF. As DNA, the CDR3 is TGCGCCAGCAGCATCAGGGGCTCTGGAAACACCATATATTTT.

The genes are TRBV7-3 and TRBJ2-2; D might be TRBD2 (5 bases). From germline, CDR1 is SGHTA and CDR2 FQGTGA. CDR3 length: 16 amino acids. The V and J ends lost 5 bases and 1 base respectively, with 14 bases between them. The CDR3 is CASSPHEGLNTGELFF. The CDR3 DNA reads as TGTGCCAGCAGCCCCCATGAGGGATTGAACACCGGGGAGCTGTTTTTT.

This clone was picked up one time. The chain couples TRBV13 to TRBJ2-3, with D unresolved. V was clipped by 5 bases and J by 0 bases, with 12 bases between them. This CDR3 spans 15 amino acids. Germline CDR1 and CDR2: PRHDT and FYEKMQ (reference sequence). CDR3 residues: CASSGFEKSTDTQYF. In DNA, the CDR3 is TGTGCCAGCAGCGGTTTTGAGAAAAGCACAGATACGCAGTATTTT.

The chain joins TRBV29-1 to TRBJ1-1; D is ambiguous. Looked up from germline, CDR1 is SQVTM and CDR2 is ANQGSEA. The ends were cut back, 0 bases at V and 6 bases at J, with 11 bases in the middle. The CDR3 runs 13 residues. CDR3 residues: CSVEDPRHPEAFF. The CDR3 coding sequence is TGCAGCGTTGAAGACCCGCGACATCCTGAAGCTTTCTTT.

The rearrangement uses TRBV27 and TRBJ1-4; 8 nucleotides align to TRBD1. The CDR3 sequence is 15 residues long. Germline loops: CDR1 MNHEY, CDR2 SMNVEV (reference sequence). V lost 6 bases to trimming and J lost 5 bases; unmatched junction nucleotides: 8. The DNA of the CDR3 is TGTGCCAGCAGGGACAGGGCAGGAAGAAATGAAAAACTGTTTTTT. This encodes CASRDRAGRNEKLFF.

The chain combines TRBV5-6 with TRBJ1-2; 9 nucleotides match TRBD1. The CDR3 totals 15 residues. Germline loops: CDR1 SGHDT, CDR2 YYEEEE. J lost 2 bases, V lost 1 base, and 3 bases had no gene match. Here the CDR3 DNA reads TGTGCCAGCAGCTTGTTGACAGGGGGGAACTATGGCTACACCTTC. Protein product: CASSLLTGGNYGYTF.

The genes are TRBV7-8 and TRBJ2-5, with TRBD1 as a possible D gene (6 bases). The CDR3 is 15 amino acids. Germline CDR1 reads SGHVS; CDR2 reads FQNEAQ. Between the trimmed V and J ends, which lost 5 bases and 4 bases, there was a span of 17 bases. The DNA of the CDR3 is TGTGCCAGCAGCCCGTGGACAGAGGGAATAGAGACCCAGTACTTC. It encodes CASSPWTEGIETQYF.

In the case of this clone: This sample includes further DNA sequences coding for the same CDR3. The chain is built from TRBV11-2 and TRBJ2-7, with 7 positions matching TRBD1. The CDR3 has 13 residues. Germline CDR1 SGHAT, CDR2 FQNNGV. V lost 5 bases, J lost 3 bases, and 4 bases stayed unmatched. The CDR3 loop is CASSPTGFYEQYF. The CDR3 region has the DNA TGTGCCAGCAGCCCGACAGGGTTCTACGAGCAGTACTTC.

J is TRBJ2-3 and V is TRBV14; D unclear. The CDR3 runs to 15 residues. Deletions cut 1 base from V and 1 base from J, with 9 bases between. The V gene's germline CDR1 is SGHDN and CDR2 FVKESK. The CDR3 region has the DNA TGTGCCAGCAGCCAAGTGGGCTTCGGCACAGATACGCAGTATTTT. Encoded protein: CASSQVGFGTDTQYF. The variable domain in full, with the rest retrieved from reference TRBV14 and TRBJ2-3, is EAGVTQFPSHSVIEKGQTVTLRCDPISGHDNLYWYRRVMGKEIKFLLHFVKESKQDESGMPNNRFLAERTGGTYSTLKVQPAELEDSGVYFCASSQVGFGTDTQYFGPGTRLTVL.

The V call is TRBV25-1, the J call TRBJ1-2, with D hard to call. Germline loops: CDR1 MGHDK, CDR2 SYGVNS. There are 15 residues in the CDR3. Trimming cost V 5 bases and J 10 bases, with 23 bases left between them. The CDR3 here is CASSPPSGGWRHYTF. The CDR3 region has the DNA TGTGCCAGCAGTCCCCCTTCTGGAGGGTGGCGCCACTACACCTTC.

The CDR3 region has the DNA TGTGCCAGCAAACAGGGCCCAGCCAAAAACATTCAGTACTTC. Protein: CASKQGPAKNIQYF. The rearrangement joins TRBV6-1 to TRBJ2-4, with D tentatively TRBD1 (6 bases). Looked up from germline, CDR1 is MNHNS and CDR2 is SASEGT. The CDR3 is 14 amino acids. The V end was cut by 7 bases, the J end by 0 bases, with 10 bases between.

This chain joins TRBV9 and TRBJ2-5; 10 positions agree with TRBD1. Germline trimming cut 1 base from V and 5 bases from J; bases unmatched to any gene: 8. The CDR3 contains 16 residues. The V gene's germline CDR1 is SGDLS and CDR2 YYNGEE. The CDR3 loop is CASSVRDRGLAETQYF. The CDR3 DNA reads as TGTGCCAGCAGCGTACGGGACAGGGGCCTGGCGGAGACCCAGTACTTC.

The V and J genes are TRBV9 and TRBJ2-4; a weak D match, TRBD1 (6 bases). The V and J ends lost 2 bases and 9 bases respectively, with 15 bases between them. The CDR3 extends over 14 amino acids. The germline V gene encodes CDR1 SGDLS and CDR2 YYNGEE. The CDR3 nucleotides read TGTGCCAGCAGCGTGGGGGACACCGGAGGCATTCAGTACTTC. Translation gives CASSVGDTGGIQYF.

This clone showed up just a few times. The sample carries other DNA sequences with the same CDR3. This chain links TRBV5-4 with TRBJ2-3, with D maybe TRBD1 (5 bases). CDR3 length equals 12 residues. Germline CDR1 and CDR2: SGHNT and YYREEE (reference sequence). The V and J ends lost 4 bases and 4 bases respectively, with 7 bases between them. The CDR3 sequence is CASSLGADTQYF. DNA for the CDR3: TGTGCCAGCAGCCTAGGGGCAGATACGCAGTATTTT. Looking up the rest from reference TRBV5-4 and TRBJ2-3 gives the full variable domain: ETGVTQSPTHLIKTRGQQVTLRCSSQSGHNTVSWYQQALGQGPQFIFQYYREEENGRGNFPPRFSGLQFPNYSSELNVNALELDDSALYLCASSLGADTQYFGPGTRLTVL.

V gene TRBV19 combines with J gene TRBJ2-1, with TRBD2 as a possible D gene (5 bases). The CDR3 totals 16 residues. Germline V gives CDR1 LNHDA, CDR2 SQIVND (reference sequence). V shed 3 bases and J shed 1 base, with 13 bases lying between them. As DNA, the CDR3 is TGTGCCAGTAGTATTACTAGGGATGGGTCCTACAATGAGCAGTTCTTC. It is translated as CASSITRDGSYNEQFF.

A remark on this clone: The sample has other DNA sequences that encode this CDR3 too. This chain links TRBV4-1 with TRBJ2-7; D is possibly TRBD1 (5 bases). The CDR3 length is 15 residues. V was cut by 0 bases and J by 2 bases, with 11 bases left in between. Looked up from germline, CDR1 is MGHRA and CDR2 is YSYEKL. The CDR3 DNA reads as TGCGCCAGCAGCCAAGAAGGCACAGGAGCCTACGAGCAGTACTTC. Its protein product is CASSQEGTGAYEQYF.

The J gene is TRBJ2-7, the V gene TRBV19; 10 bases fit TRBD1. The germline CDR1 and CDR2 sequences are LNHDA and SQIVND (reference sequence). The length of the CDR3 is 15 residues. J gave up 1 base and V 6 bases, and 6 bases lay outside the gene matches. The CDR3 here is CASSRDRGNSYEQYF. DNA of the CDR3: TGTGCCAGTAGCCGGGACAGGGGAAATTCCTACGAGCAGTACTTC.

The chain couples TRBV7-9 to TRBJ2-1, with 8 bases that match TRBD2. The CDR3 contains 13 residues. The germline V gene encodes CDR1 SEHNR and CDR2 FQNEAQ (reference sequence). Trimming took 5 bases from V and 9 from J; bases not matched to a gene: 6. CDR3 in DNA: TGTGCCAGCAGCGCCGGGAGGGGTTCTGAGCAGTTCTTC. Residues: CASSAGRGSEQFF.

The V gene is TRBV27, the J gene TRBJ2-5; the D gene is possibly TRBD2 (5 bases). CDR3 length equals 15 residues. Trimming shortened V by 0 bases and J by 5 bases, and 13 bases separated the two germline ends. Germline V gene data show CDR1 as MNHEY and CDR2 as SMNVEV (reference sequence). The CDR3 spells CASSLSWAGAETQYF. CDR3 DNA sequence: TGTGCCAGCAGTTTATCGTGGGCGGGCGCGGAGACCCAGTACTTC.

The chain joins TRBV7-9 to TRBJ1-5; 7 bases are a match to TRBD1. The germline V gene encodes CDR1 SEHNR and CDR2 FQNEAQ (reference sequence). With 1 base clipped from V and 5 bases from J, the junction kept 2 bases outside the gene matches. The CDR3 extends over 14 amino acids. The CDR3 DNA follows: TGTGCCAGCAGCTTAGACAGGGGCGATCAGCCCCAGCATTTT. This gives the protein CASSLDRGDQPQHF.

Notes on this clone: This specimen includes other DNA sequences encoding the same CDR3. This chain links TRBV4-3 with TRBJ2-1; no clear D. CDR3 length: 13 residues. Per the germline V gene, CDR1 is LGHNA and CDR2 is YSLEER. V lost 1 base, J lost 6 bases, and 7 bases lay in between. DNA for the CDR3: TGCGCCAGCAGCCAAGGGAGAATCAATGAGCAGTTCTTC. Protein product: CASSQGRINEQFF.

The chain is built from TRBV5-1 and TRBJ2-5; possibly TRBD2 for D (5 bases). Germline CDR1 reads SGHRS; CDR2 reads YFSETQ. Trimming removed 1 base from V and 2 bases from J, with 9 bases in between. There are 14 residues in the CDR3. The CDR3 coding sequence is TGCGCCAGCAGCTTGTGGTCGGGACAAGAGACCCAGTACTTC. This encodes CASSLWSGQETQYF.

The chain carries TRBV6-5 and TRBJ2-5; 8 bases are a match to TRBD2. This CDR3 has 15 amino acids. The V gene's germline CDR1 is MNHEY and CDR2 SVGAGI. Trimming at V came to 7 bases and at J to 5 bases, leaving 12 bases not matched to a gene. The CDR3 coding sequence is TGTGCCAGCAAGAGGAGGAGCGGGAGCTGGGAGACCCAGTACTTC. This encodes CASKRRSGSWETQYF.

The V gene is TRBV7-8, the J gene TRBJ1-1; the D gene is possibly TRBD1 (6 bases). The germline gives CDR1 SGHVS, CDR2 FQNEAQ. Trimming stripped 0 bases from V and 4 bases from J, with 9 bases between. The CDR3 totals 14 residues. In nucleotides, the CDR3 is TGTGCCAGCAGCTTAGCGACAGGAGGCACTGAAGCTTTCTTT. This codes for CASSLATGGTEAFF.